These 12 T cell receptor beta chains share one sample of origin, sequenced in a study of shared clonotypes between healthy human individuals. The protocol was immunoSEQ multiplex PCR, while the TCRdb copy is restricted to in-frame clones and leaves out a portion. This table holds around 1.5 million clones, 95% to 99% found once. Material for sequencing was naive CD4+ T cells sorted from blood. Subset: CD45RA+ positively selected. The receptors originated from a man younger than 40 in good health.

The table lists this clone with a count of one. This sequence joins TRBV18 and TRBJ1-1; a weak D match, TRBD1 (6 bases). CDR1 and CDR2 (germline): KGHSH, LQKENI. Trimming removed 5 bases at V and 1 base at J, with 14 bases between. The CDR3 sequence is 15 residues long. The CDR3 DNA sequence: TGTGCCAGCTCAATGATGACAGGAGAGAACACTGAAGCTTTCTTT. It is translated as CASSMMTGENTEAFF.

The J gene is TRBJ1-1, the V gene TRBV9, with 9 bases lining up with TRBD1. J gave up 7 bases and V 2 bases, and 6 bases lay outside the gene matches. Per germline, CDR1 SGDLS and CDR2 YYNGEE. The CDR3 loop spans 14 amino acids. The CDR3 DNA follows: TGTGCCAGCAGCGTCGGGACAGGGACGCTTGAAGCTTTCTTT. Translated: CASSVGTGTLEAFF.

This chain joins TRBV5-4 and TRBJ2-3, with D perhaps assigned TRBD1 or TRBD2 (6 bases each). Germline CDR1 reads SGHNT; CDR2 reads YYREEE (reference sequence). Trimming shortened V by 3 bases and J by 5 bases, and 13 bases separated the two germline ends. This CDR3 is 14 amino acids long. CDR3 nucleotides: TGTGCCAGCAGCTGGAGGGACACCAGAGATACGCAGTATTTT. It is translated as CASSWRDTRDTQYF. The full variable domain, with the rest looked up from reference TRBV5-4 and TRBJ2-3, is ETGVTQSPTHLIKTRGQQVTLRCSSQSGHNTVSWYQQALGQGPQFIFQYYREEENGRGNFPPRFSGLQFPNYSSELNVNALELDDSALYLCASSWRDTRDTQYFGPGTRLTVL.

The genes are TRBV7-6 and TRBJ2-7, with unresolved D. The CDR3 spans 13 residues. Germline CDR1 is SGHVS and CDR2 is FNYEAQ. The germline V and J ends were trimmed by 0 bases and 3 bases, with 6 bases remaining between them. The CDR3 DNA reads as TGTGCCAGCAGCTTAGCTTCCAACTACGAGCAGTACTTC. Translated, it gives CASSLASNYEQYF.

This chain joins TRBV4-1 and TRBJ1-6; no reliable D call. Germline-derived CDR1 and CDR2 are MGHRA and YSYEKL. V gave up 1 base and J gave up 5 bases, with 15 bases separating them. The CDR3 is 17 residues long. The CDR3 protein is CASSQAAGRQNNSPLHF. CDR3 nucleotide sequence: TGCGCCAGCAGCCAAGCCGCTGGTCGACAAAATAATTCACCCCTCCACTTT.

The CDR3 here is CASSSAGGRSYEQYF. The CDR3 bases are TGTGCCAGCAGTTCCGCGGGCGGTCGTTCCTACGAGCAGTACTTC. The chain is built from TRBV6-5 and TRBJ2-7; weak D call: TRBD2 (5 bases). The CDR3 is 15 residues long. Germline CDR1 MNHEY, CDR2 SVGAGI. V lost 4 bases and J 1 base, leaving 14 bases between the germline ends.

The CDR3 loop reads CASSSRGDTGELFF. Here the CDR3 DNA reads TGTGCCAGCAGTTCCAGGGGGGACACCGGGGAGCTGTTTTTT. V gene TRBV6-5 combines with J gene TRBJ2-2; D is possibly TRBD1 (7 bases). Germline loops: CDR1 MNHEY, CDR2 SVGAGI. V lost 4 bases and J lost 3, with 9 bases in between. The CDR3 sequence is 14 residues long.

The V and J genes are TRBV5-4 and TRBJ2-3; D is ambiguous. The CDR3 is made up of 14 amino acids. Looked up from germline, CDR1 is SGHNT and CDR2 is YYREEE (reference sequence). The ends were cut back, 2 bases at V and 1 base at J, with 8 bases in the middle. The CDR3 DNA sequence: TGTGCCAGCAGCTTAATAGTAGGCACAGATACGCAGTATTTT. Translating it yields CASSLIVGTDTQYF.

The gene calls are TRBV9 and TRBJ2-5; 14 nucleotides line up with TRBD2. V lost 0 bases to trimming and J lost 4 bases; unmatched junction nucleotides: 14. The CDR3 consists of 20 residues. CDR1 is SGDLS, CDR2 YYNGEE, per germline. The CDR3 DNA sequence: TGTGCCAGCAGCGTAGGACCAAGAATAGGACTAGCGGGAGGAGTAGAGACCCAGTACTTC. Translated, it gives CASSVGPRIGLAGGVETQYF.

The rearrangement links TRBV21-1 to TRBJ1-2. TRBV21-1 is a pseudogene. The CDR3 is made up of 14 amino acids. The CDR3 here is CASSKARVHYGYTF. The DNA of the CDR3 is TGTGCCAGCAGCAAAGCGCGCGTTCACTATGGCTACACCTTC.

The CDR3 loop reads CASSSETGQPYNEQFF. The CDR3 nucleotides read TGCGCCAGCAGCTCCGAGACGGGACAGCCCTACAATGAGCAGTTCTTC. This chain links TRBV5-1 with TRBJ2-1; 7 bases match TRBD1. V was clipped by 3 bases and J by 2 bases; unmatched bases: 8. This CDR3 has 16 residues. Germline lookup yields CDR1 SGHRS and CDR2 YFSETQ.

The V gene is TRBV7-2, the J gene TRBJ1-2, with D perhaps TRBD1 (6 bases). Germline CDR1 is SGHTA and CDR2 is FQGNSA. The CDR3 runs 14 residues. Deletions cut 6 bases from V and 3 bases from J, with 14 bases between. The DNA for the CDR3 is TGTGCCAGCAGACTCTCGGGGGCACACTATGGCTACACCTTC. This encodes CASRLSGAHYGYTF.